Presented here are 14 T cell receptor beta chains from one specimen sequenced in a study of lymphopenia after photon versus proton radiotherapy. The protocol was immunoSEQ multiplex PCR, while the TCRdb copy is restricted to in-frame clones and leaves out a portion. The sample consists of over 55,000 clones, about 89% of them appearing once. The sample here was peripheral blood, taken from a patient treated with proton-based radiotherapy. These receptors originate from a man aged 80 or over with esophageal cancer.

This clone occurred once. The J gene is TRBJ1-3, the V gene TRBV4-1, with no clear D. Germline V gene data show CDR1 as MGHRA and CDR2 as YSYEKL. The CDR3 loop spans 16 amino acids. V dropped 0 bases and J dropped 0 bases, with 9 bases sitting between them. The CDR3 region is CASSQEGRYSGNTIYF. The CDR3 DNA follows: TGCGCCAGCAGCCAAGAGGGCAGGTACTCTGGAAACACCATATATTTT.

V is TRBV11-3 and J is TRBJ1-3, with D maybe TRBD1 (5 bases). The CDR3 loop spans 14 amino acids. Trimming stripped 2 bases from V and 1 base from J, with 6 bases between. Germline assignment: CDR1 SGHNT and CDR2 YENEEA. The CDR3 nucleotides are TGTGCCAGCAGCTTATCAGGGTCTGGAAACACCATATATTTT. It yields the protein CASSLSGSGNTIYF.

The rearrangement links TRBV15 to TRBJ2-7; no definite D call. Germline loops: CDR1 LNHNV, CDR2 YYDKDF (reference sequence). Trimming removed 2 bases at V and 9 bases at J, with 20 bases between. This CDR3 has 15 residues. The CDR3: CATSRYTRAPIGQYF. CDR3 in DNA: TGTGCCACCAGCAGATACACCCGGGCCCCCATTGGGCAGTACTTC.

This chain links TRBV30 with TRBJ1-2, with D unresolved. The CDR3 contains 14 residues. Trimming cost V 5 bases and J 4 bases, with 17 bases left between them. The germline gives CDR1 GTSNPN, CDR2 SVGIG (reference sequence). CDR3 amino acids: CAWASSRVRYGYTF. The CDR3, as DNA: TGTGCCTGGGCCTCATCGCGGGTACGCTATGGCTACACCTTC.

The gene calls are TRBV11-2 and TRBJ1-3, with unresolved D. Germline CDR1 is SGHAT and CDR2 is FQNNGV. The CDR3 extends over 15 amino acids. V dropped 6 bases and J dropped 0 bases, with 12 bases sitting between them. The CDR3 loop is CASSQMLTSGNTIYF. CDR3 DNA sequence: TGTGCCAGCAGTCAAATGTTAACCTCTGGAAACACCATATATTTT.

The rearrangement joins TRBV29-1 to TRBJ1-2; 7 positions match TRBD1. Germline assignment: CDR1 SQVTM and CDR2 ANQGSEA. Trimming removed 6 bases from V and 1 base from J; junction bases left unmatched: 8. This CDR3 is built from 14 residues. CDR3 protein: CSVPQGPNNYGYTF. The CDR3 bases are TGCAGCGTACCACAGGGGCCGAATAACTATGGCTACACCTTC.

The genes are TRBV6-6 and TRBJ1-5; D gene ambiguous. Germline-derived CDR1 and CDR2 are MNHNY and SVGAGI (reference sequence). The CDR3 has 15 residues. The V end was cut by 2 bases, the J end by 3 bases, with 11 bases between. The CDR3 DNA reads TGTGCCAGCAGTTACCTCCCGGCGAACAATCAGCCCCAGCATTTT. Its protein product is CASSYLPANNQPQHF.

This clone was detected once. The rearrangement uses TRBV7-2 and TRBJ2-4; D remains unclear. The V end lost 2 bases, the J end lost 5 bases, and 7 bases lay between the germline ends. Per the germline V gene, CDR1 is SGHTA and CDR2 is FQGNSA. The CDR3 loop spans 13 amino acids. The CDR3 reads CASSLNWENIQYF. DNA for the CDR3: TGTGCCAGCAGCTTAAATTGGGAAAACATTCAGTACTTC.

The chain joins TRBV7-8 to TRBJ2-3; TRBD2 agrees at 7 bases. The germline gives CDR1 SGHVS, CDR2 FQNEAQ. The ends lost 5 bases at V and 4 bases at J; junction bases unmatched: 9. The CDR3 loop spans 15 amino acids. This CDR3 is CASSLQRGRADTQYF. CDR3 in DNA: TGTGCCAGCAGCCTTCAGCGGGGTAGGGCAGATACGCAGTATTTT.

This chain connects TRBV18 to TRBJ1-1, with D tentatively TRBD1 (6 bases). The CDR3 runs to 15 residues. The ends were cut back, 3 bases at V and 0 bases at J, with 11 bases in the middle. Germline V gene data show CDR1 as KGHSH and CDR2 as LQKENI. CDR3 in amino acids: CASSPRGGMNTEAFF. DNA of the CDR3: TGTGCCAGCTCACCCCGGGGGGGCATGAACACTGAAGCTTTCTTT.

This sequence joins TRBV5-1 and TRBJ2-2; D unclear. This CDR3 region has 17 residues. Trimming left V 0 bases short and J 0 bases short, with 12 bases between. Germline lookup yields CDR1 SGHRS and CDR2 YFSETQ. The DNA of the CDR3 is TGCGCCAGCAGCTTGGGAAGTTGGCCTCCGAACACCGGGGAGCTGTTTTTT. Translated, it gives CASSLGSWPPNTGELFF.

About this clone: Germline and junction disagree at one end, which may indicate a read error. J is TRBJ1-2 and V is TRBV6-6; TRBD1 aligns across 10 bases. The CDR3 loop spans 16 amino acids. Germline loops: CDR1 MNHNY, CDR2 SVGAGI (reference sequence). As DNA, the CDR3 is TGTGCCGGCAGTCTTTCCCGGACAGGGGGGACCTATGGCTACACCTTC. Protein product: CAGSLSRTGGTYGYTF.

The chain couples TRBV14 to TRBJ1-6; no clear D. This CDR3 contains 14 residues. Between the trimmed V and J ends, which lost 1 base and 6 bases, there was a span of 7 bases. CDR1 and CDR2 (germline): SGHDN, FVKESK. CDR3 DNA sequence: TGTGCCAGCAGCCAAGGGTGGTCTAATTCACCCCTCCACTTT. It is translated as CASSQGWSNSPLHF.

This clone was picked up one time. The J gene is TRBJ1-1, the V gene TRBV6-6; D is unclear. Germline V CDR1 and CDR2: MNHNY, SVGAGI (reference sequence). Trimming removed 6 bases at V and 1 base at J, with 12 bases between. CDR3 length equals 14 residues. The CDR3 is CASRPIEWNTEAFF. For the CDR3, the DNA is TGTGCCAGCAGACCGATCGAGTGGAACACTGAAGCTTTCTTT.